These 7 T cell receptor beta chains originate from one sample sequenced in a study of T-cell reconstitution after alpha-beta-depleted transplantation in children. Unique molecular identifiers were used in preparing the TCRbeta library. TCRdb called the PCR reads again in MiXCR, with one record for every CDR3 protein. The sample has a few hundred thousand distinct CDR3 sequences; over 10% are singletons. Specimen: PBMCs, mostly from graft donor cells, collected 360 days after TCRalphabeta/CD19-depleted stem cell transplant. These TCRs come from a male patient younger than 18 who had a stem cell transplant for acute myeloid leukemia, so the T cells may come from the graft donor.

CDR3 coding DNA: TGCAGCGTTGTAGGGACCTCCTATGGCTACACCTTC. It yields the protein CSVVGTSYGYTF. This rearrangement joins TRBV29-1 to TRBJ1-2; D perhaps matches TRBD1 (5 bases). The germline V gene encodes CDR1 SQVTM and CDR2 ANQGSEA. The CDR3 contains 12 residues. The V gene lost 4 bases and the J gene lost 4 bases, with 10 bases spanning the gap.

A few counts support this clonotype. This chain connects TRBV19 to TRBJ2-2; D not resolved. The germline gives CDR1 LNHDA, CDR2 SQIVND (reference sequence). Trimming cost V 11 bases and J 8 bases, with 21 bases left between them. The CDR3 consists of 14 residues. Written as DNA, the CDR3 is TGTGCCCCCCAGGTGGCGAGGCGAGTGGGGGAGCTGTTTTTT. Its protein is CAPQVARRVGELFF.

J is TRBJ1-5 and V is TRBV20-1, with D unclear. V lost 0 bases and J lost 7, with 7 bases in between. The CDR3 spans 12 residues. CDR1 DFQATT and CDR2 SNEGSKA come from the germline V gene (reference sequence). The chain's CDR3 is CSAREPNQPQHF. The CDR3, as DNA: TGCAGTGCTAGAGAGCCGAACCAGCCCCAGCATTTT.

This chain connects TRBV4-3 to TRBJ2-4, with TRBD2 identical over 13 bases. From germline, CDR1 is LGHNA and CDR2 YSLEER. V was clipped by 0 bases and J by 0 bases; unmatched bases: 5. The CDR3 has 19 residues. The CDR3 DNA sequence: TGCGCCAGCAGCCAAGAGTTACTAGCGGGAGGGCTAGCCAAAAACATTCAGTACTTC. It codes for CASSQELLAGGLAKNIQYF.

This clonotype was seen more than once but under ten times. The chain employs TRBV5-1 and TRBJ2-3, with D perhaps matching TRBD1 (5 bases). Germline V gene sequence: CDR1 SGHRS, CDR2 YFSETQ. Trimming stripped 2 bases from V and 6 bases from J, with 7 bases between. The CDR3 contains 12 residues. CDR3 residues: CASSLQEDTQYF. The DNA for the CDR3 is TGCGCCAGCAGCTTACAGGAGGATACGCAGTATTTT.

CDR3 sequence (DNA): TGTGCCAGCAGACCCGGGACCCACCTTGAAGCTTTCTTT. This codes for CASRPGTHLEAFF. V usage is TRBV5-6 and J usage is TRBJ1-1, with D possibly TRBD1 on 5 matching bases. Trimming removed 5 bases at V and 7 bases at J, with 15 bases between. The CDR3 has 13 amino acids. From germline, CDR1 is SGHDT and CDR2 YYEEEE.

This clonotype was seen at least ten times. The J gene is TRBJ2-3, the V gene TRBV15, with D uncertain. The V end was cut by 2 bases, the J end by 7 bases, with 7 bases between. This CDR3 has 12 residues. CDR1 is LNHNV, CDR2 YYDKDF, per germline (reference sequence). CDR3 sequence reads: CATSRPWNTQYF. CDR3 coding DNA: TGTGCCACCAGCAGACCATGGAATACGCAGTATTTT.